This T cell receptor (beta chain) stems from a study of T cells in Graves' hyperthyroidism and ophthalmopathy. Turning to the study itself: At the time of initial diagnosis and before any treatment, peripheral blood was collected.

V lost 4 bases, J lost 1 base, and 10 bases lay in between. The CDR3 runs 14 residues. Per germline, CDR1 ENHRY and CDR2 SYGVKD. Stable Graves' hyperthyroidism denoted no ophthalmopathy progression over 18 months. Uncontrolled infection, other autoimmune disease, pregnancy or lactation led to exclusion. The PBMCs had their origin in less than 13 ml of fresh peripheral blood. This clonotype was detected ten times or more. Amplified TCR beta CDR3 regions derived from RNA transcripts. First-round RT-PCR with HTBI primers amplified the TCR CDR3 region. Using its own MiXCR run on the multiplex PCR reads, TCRdb lists one record per CDR3 protein. The table lists approximately 590,000 distinct CDR3 sequences, roughly 14% of them singletons, with under 8% in the top ten.

The V call is TRBV10-3, the J call TRBJ1-1; D is uncertain. The source of this sequence is a woman under 40 with Graves' hyperthyroidism. Sequencing was carried out using blood. The CDR3 region is CAISVDRANTEAFF. CDR3 sequence (DNA): TGTGCCATCAGTGTTGATAGAGCGAACACTGAAGCTTTCTTT.